The present TCR beta chain was sequenced within a study of shared clonotypes between healthy human individuals. Whole-study findings and limits: As a rule, naive subsets had a larger estimated richness than memory subsets. There were few donors, and this limited the genetic and exposure-history diversity represented.

The germline V gene has CDR1 LGHNA and CDR2 YNFKEQ. V lost 3 bases to trimming and J lost 0 bases, with 11 bases between them. The CDR3 sequence is 16 residues long. Splitting of each subset's genomic DNA was done evenly across several immunoSEQ plates. Original processing methods: Junction-only sequences without quality scores came from ImmunoSEQ, so filtering differed. Repertoires were generated with immunoSEQ multiplex PCR, while TCRdb's copy carries only in-frame clones and drops some. The V and J calls and clone size were taken over from that table, and D and trimming were inferred from the DNA. The data hold about 2.3 million clones, with around 90% observed a single time. Concerning this clone: Its antigen is unidentified.

The J gene is TRBJ1-4, the V gene TRBV4-2; D not certain. The TCR was taken from a man between 18 and 35 years old in good health. Some clones in this sample may be carry-over from other donors' samples. Sequencing input: naive CD4+ T cells from PBMCs. Regarding subset: CD45RA+ positively selected. CDR3 amino acids: CASSQESGATNEKLFF. As DNA, the CDR3 is TGTGCCAGCAGCCAGGAATCAGGCGCAACTAATGAAAAACTGTTTTTT.